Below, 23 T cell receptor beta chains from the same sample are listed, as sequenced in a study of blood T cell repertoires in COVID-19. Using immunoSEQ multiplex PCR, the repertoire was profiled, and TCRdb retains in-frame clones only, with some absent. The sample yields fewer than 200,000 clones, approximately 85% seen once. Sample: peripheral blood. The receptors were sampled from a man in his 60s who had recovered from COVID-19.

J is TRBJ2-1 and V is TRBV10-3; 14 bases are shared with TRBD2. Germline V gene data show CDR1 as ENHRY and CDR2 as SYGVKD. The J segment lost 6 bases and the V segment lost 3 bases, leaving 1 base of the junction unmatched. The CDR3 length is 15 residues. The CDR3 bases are TGTGCCATCAGTGACGGACTAGCGGGGGGCAATGAGCAGTTCTTC. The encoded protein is CAISDGLAGGNEQFF.

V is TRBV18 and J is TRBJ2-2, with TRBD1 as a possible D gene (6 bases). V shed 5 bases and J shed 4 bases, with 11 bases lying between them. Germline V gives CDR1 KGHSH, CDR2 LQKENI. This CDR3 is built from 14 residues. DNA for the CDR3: TGTGCCAGCTCAGAAACAGGGAGCACCGGGGAGCTGTTTTTT. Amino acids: CASSETGSTGELFF.

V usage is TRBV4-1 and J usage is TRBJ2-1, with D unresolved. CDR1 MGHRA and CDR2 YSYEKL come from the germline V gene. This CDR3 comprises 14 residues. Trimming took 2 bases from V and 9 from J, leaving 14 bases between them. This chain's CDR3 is CASSQNDFRPEQFF. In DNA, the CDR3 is TGCGCCAGCAGCCAAAACGACTTTCGGCCTGAGCAGTTCTTC.

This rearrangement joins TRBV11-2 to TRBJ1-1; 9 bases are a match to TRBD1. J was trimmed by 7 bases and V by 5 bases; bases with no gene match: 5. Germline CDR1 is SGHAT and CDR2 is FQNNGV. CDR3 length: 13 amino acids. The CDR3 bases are TGTGCCAGCAGCATGGGGACAGGGATTGAAGCTTTCTTT. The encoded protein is CASSMGTGIEAFF. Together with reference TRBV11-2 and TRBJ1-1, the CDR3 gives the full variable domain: EAGVAQSPRYKIIEKRQSVAFWCNPISGHATLYWYQQILGQGPKLLIQFQNNGVVDDSQLPKDRFSAERLKGVDSTLKIQPAKLEDSAVYLCASSMGTGIEAFFGQGTRLTVV.

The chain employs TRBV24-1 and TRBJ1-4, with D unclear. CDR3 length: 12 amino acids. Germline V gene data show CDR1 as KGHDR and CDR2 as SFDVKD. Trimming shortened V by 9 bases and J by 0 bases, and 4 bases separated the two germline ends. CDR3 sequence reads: CATLPTNEKLFF. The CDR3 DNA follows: TGTGCCACCCTCCCAACTAATGAAAAACTGTTTTTT.

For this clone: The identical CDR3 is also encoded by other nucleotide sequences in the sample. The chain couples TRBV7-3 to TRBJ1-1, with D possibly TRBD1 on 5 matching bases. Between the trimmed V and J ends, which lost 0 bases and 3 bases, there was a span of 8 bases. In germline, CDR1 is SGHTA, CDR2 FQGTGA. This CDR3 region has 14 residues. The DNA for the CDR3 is TGTGCCAGCAGCTTAACTTCGGGGGACACTGAAGCTTTCTTT. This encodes CASSLTSGDTEAFF.

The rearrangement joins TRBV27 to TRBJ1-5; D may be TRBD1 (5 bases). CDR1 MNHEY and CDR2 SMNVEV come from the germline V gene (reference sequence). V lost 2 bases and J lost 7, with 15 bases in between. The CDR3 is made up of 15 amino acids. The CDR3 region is CASSLGQGLGQPQHF. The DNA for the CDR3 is TGTGCCAGCAGTTTAGGGCAGGGATTAGGCCAGCCCCAGCATTTT.

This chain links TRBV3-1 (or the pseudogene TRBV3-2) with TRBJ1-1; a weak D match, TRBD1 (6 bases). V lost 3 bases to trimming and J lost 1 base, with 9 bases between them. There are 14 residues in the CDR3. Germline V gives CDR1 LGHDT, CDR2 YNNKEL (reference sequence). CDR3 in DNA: TGTGCCAGCAGCCACGAGGGACAGAACACTGAAGCTTTCTTT. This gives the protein CASSHEGQNTEAFF.

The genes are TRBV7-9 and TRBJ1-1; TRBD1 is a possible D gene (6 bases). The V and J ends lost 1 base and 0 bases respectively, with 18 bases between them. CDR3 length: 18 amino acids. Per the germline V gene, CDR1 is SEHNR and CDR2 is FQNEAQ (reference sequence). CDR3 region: CASSLGASSDSMNTEAFF. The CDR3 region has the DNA TGTGCCAGCAGCTTAGGTGCGTCTTCGGACAGCATGAACACTGAAGCTTTCTTT.

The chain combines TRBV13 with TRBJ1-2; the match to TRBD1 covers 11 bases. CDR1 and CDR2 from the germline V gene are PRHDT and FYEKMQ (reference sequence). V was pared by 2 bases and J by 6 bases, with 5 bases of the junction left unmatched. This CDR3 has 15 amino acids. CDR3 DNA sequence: TGTGCCAGCAGCTTACCGGGACAGGGGGGAAATGGCTACACCTTC. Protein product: CASSLPGQGGNGYTF.

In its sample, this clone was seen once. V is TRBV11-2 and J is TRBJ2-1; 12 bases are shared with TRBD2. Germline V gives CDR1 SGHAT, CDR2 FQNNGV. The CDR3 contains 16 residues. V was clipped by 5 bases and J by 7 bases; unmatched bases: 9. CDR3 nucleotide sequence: TGTGCCAGCAGCCTTCGACTAGCGGGGGAAGGGAATGAGCAGTTCTTC. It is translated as CASSLRLAGEGNEQFF.

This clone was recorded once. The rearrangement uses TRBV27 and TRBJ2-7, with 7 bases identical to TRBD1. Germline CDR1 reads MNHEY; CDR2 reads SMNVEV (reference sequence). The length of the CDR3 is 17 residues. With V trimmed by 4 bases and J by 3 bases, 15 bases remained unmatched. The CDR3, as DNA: TGTGCCAGCAGTTCCGCTTTTAAGGGGGCAAAAGACTACGAGCAGTACTTC. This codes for CASSSAFKGAKDYEQYF.

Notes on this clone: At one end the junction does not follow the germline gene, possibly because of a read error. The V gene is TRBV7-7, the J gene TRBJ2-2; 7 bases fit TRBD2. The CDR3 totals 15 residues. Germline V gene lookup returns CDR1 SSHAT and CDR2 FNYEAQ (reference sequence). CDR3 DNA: TGTGCTAGCAGCTCCGGAGCGGGGACCACCGGGGAGCTGTTTTTT. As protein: CASSSGAGTTGELFF.

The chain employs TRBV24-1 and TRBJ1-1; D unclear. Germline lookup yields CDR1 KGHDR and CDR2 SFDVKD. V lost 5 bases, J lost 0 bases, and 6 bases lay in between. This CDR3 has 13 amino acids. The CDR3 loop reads CATSAQVNTEAFF. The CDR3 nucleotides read TGTGCCACCAGTGCCCAGGTGAACACTGAAGCTTTCTTT.

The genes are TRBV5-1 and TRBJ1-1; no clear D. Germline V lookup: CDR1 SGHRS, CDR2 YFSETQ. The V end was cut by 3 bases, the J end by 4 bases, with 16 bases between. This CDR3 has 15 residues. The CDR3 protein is CASSSPRNSGTEAFF. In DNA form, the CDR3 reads TGCGCCAGCAGCTCGCCCAGGAACTCCGGCACTGAAGCTTTCTTT. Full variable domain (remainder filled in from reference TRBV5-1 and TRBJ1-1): KAGVTQTPRYLIKTRGQQVTLSCSPISGHRSVSWYQQTPGQGLQFLFEYFSETQRNKGNFPGRFSGRQFSNSRSEMNVSTLELGDSALYLCASSSPRNSGTEAFFGQGTRLTVV.

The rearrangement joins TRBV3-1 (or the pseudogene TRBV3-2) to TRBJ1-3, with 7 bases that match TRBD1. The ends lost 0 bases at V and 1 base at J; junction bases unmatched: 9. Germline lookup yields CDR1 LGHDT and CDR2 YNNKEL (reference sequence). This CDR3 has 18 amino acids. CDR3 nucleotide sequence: TGTGCCAGCAGCCAAGATCATCGGGGCAGGGGGTCTGGAAACACCATATATTTT. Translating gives CASSQDHRGRGSGNTIYF.

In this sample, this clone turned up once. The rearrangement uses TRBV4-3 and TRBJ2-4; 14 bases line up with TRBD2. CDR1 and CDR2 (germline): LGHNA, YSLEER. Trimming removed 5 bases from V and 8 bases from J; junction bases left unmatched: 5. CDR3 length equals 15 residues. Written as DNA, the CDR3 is TGCGCCAGCAGCTACGGGACTAGCGGGGGAGACATTCAGTACTTC. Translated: CASSYGTSGGDIQYF.

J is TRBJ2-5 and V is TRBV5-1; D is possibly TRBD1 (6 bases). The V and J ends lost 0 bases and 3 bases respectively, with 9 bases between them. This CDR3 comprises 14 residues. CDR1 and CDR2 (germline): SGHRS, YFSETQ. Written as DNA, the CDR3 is TGCGCCAGCAGCTTGGGCAGGGGAGAAGAGACCCAGTACTTC. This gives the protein CASSLGRGEETQYF.

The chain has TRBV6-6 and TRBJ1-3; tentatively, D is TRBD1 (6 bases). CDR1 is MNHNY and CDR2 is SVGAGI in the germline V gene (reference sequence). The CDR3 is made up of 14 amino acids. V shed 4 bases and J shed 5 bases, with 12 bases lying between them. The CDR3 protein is CASSWSGDRNTIYF. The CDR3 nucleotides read TGTGCCAGCAGTTGGTCAGGGGACCGAAACACCATATATTTT.

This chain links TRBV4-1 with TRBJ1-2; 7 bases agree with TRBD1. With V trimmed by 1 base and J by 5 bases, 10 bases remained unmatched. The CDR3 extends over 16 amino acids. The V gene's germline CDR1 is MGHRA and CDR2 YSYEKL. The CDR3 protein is CASSQATTGTVYGYTF. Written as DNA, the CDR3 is TGCGCCAGCAGCCAAGCTACGACAGGGACTGTTTATGGCTACACCTTC.

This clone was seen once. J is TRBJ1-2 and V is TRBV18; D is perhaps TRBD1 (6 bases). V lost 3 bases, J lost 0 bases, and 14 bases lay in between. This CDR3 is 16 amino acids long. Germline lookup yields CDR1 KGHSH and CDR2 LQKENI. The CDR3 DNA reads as TGTGCCAGCTCACCGCTACAGGGATTTACTAACTATGGCTACACCTTC. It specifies CASSPLQGFTNYGYTF.

The CDR3 loop is CASSPLEGARETEAFF. DNA of the CDR3: TGTGCCAGCTCACCATTAGAGGGGGCAAGGGAGACTGAAGCTTTCTTT. V usage is TRBV18 and J usage is TRBJ1-1; 7 bases map to TRBD1. Trimming cost V 2 bases and J 5 bases; bases outside gene matches: 11. Germline V gene lookup returns CDR1 KGHSH and CDR2 LQKENI. The length of the CDR3 is 16 residues.

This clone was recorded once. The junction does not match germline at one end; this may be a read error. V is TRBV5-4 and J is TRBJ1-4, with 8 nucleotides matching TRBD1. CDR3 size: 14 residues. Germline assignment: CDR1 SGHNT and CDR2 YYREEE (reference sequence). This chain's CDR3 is CASSLDRVGEKLFF. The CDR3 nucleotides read TGTGCCAGCAGTTTGGACAGGGTCGGCGAAAAACTGTTTTTT.